The 9 T cell receptor beta chains in this list originate from one sample, sequenced in a study of T cells in narcolepsy. Clones were read by immunoSEQ multiplex PCR, and TCRdb kept only the in-frame ones, dropping some. The sample gives tens of thousands of clones, about 85% of which show up once; around 1.6% is in the top ten. The material sequenced was CD45RA- memory CD4+ T cells from PBMCs. The receptor set was obtained from a human donor with narcolepsy.

The V call is TRBV11-3, the J call TRBJ2-1, with 11 bases aligning to TRBD2. The CDR3 loop spans 15 amino acids. The V gene end was trimmed by 5 bases and the J gene end by 5 bases; junction bases not matched to a gene: 5. Germline V gives CDR1 SGHNT, CDR2 YENEEA. CDR3 residues: CASSLASGGNNEQFF. In nucleotides, the CDR3 is TGTGCCAGCAGCCTCGCTAGCGGGGGGAACAATGAGCAGTTCTTC.

This clone was observed a single time. The chain joins TRBV7-9 to TRBJ2-2; D gene unclear. Trimming left V 0 bases short and J 2 bases short, with 4 bases between. This CDR3 comprises 14 residues. Germline lookup yields CDR1 SEHNR and CDR2 FQNEAQ (reference sequence). CDR3 coding DNA: TGTGCCAGCAGCTTAGCCGCTAACACCGGGGAGCTGTTTTTT. It is translated as CASSLAANTGELFF.

The chain uses TRBV7-8 and TRBJ1-5; D may be TRBD1 (6 bases). The V gene's germline CDR1 is SGHVS and CDR2 FQNEAQ. The CDR3 totals 14 residues. V lost 1 base to trimming and J lost 4 bases, with 8 bases between them. The CDR3: CASSLDDRNQPQHF. DNA for the CDR3: TGTGCCAGCAGCTTAGACGACAGGAATCAGCCCCAGCATTTT.

J is TRBJ2-5 and V is TRBV5-1; 14 positions match TRBD2. The CDR3 has 16 residues. The germline V gene encodes CDR1 SGHRS and CDR2 YFSETQ. V shed 4 bases and J 4 bases; nucleotides not matched to a gene: 6. CDR3 sequence: CASSPGTSGGGETQYF. In nucleotides, the CDR3 is TGCGCCAGCAGCCCCGGGACTAGCGGGGGTGGAGAGACCCAGTACTTC. Full variable domain (rest looked up from reference TRBV5-1 and TRBJ2-5): KAGVTQTPRYLIKTRGQQVTLSCSPISGHRSVSWYQQTPGQGLQFLFEYFSETQRNKGNFPGRFSGRQFSNSRSEMNVSTLELGDSALYLCASSPGTSGGGETQYFGPGTRLLVL.

About this clone: The conserved closing phenylalanine or tryptophan is absent in this CDR3, likely reflecting a read error. It is unclear where the CDR3 begins or ends on the DNA, so no DNA is shown, and the CDR3 is as TCRdb lists it. The rearrangement uses TRBV7-2 and TRBJ2-7; the D call in the table, TRBD1, was not verified against the DNA. Germline V lookup: CDR1 SGHTA, CDR2 FQGNSA. The CDR3 has 11 amino acids, counting both end residues. The CDR3 region is CASSSGGAVYI.

A single count supports this clone. V gene TRBV27 combines with J gene TRBJ2-3; no clear D gene. This CDR3 contains 16 residues. The germline gives CDR1 MNHEY, CDR2 SMNVEV (reference sequence). Trimming left V 5 bases short and J 2 bases short, with 17 bases between. This CDR3 is CASSPRPNQITDTQYF. CDR3 nucleotide sequence: TGTGCCAGCAGTCCCCGACCCAACCAAATCACAGATACGCAGTATTTT.

The chain recombines TRBV14 with TRBJ1-1; D is ambiguous. Trimming removed 4 bases at V and 10 bases at J, with 16 bases between. This CDR3 has 13 residues. Germline assignment: CDR1 SGHDN and CDR2 FVKESK. Here the CDR3 reads CASSPVTSWGAFF. For the CDR3, the DNA is TGTGCCAGCAGCCCCGTCACTAGTTGGGGAGCTTTCTTT.

The chain is built from TRBV7-9 and TRBJ2-5; the D gene is possibly TRBD1 (5 bases). V lost 0 bases to trimming and J lost 4 bases, with 12 bases between them. Germline V CDR1 and CDR2: SEHNR, FQNEAQ (reference sequence). The CDR3 is made up of 15 amino acids. The CDR3 nucleotides are TGTGCCAGCAGCTTAGCGCTTGGGGCAGGAGAGACCCAGTACTTC. It encodes CASSLALGAGETQYF. Complete variable domain (other parts from reference TRBV7-9 and TRBJ2-5): DTGVSQNPRHKITKRGQNVTFRCDPISEHNRLYWYRQTLGQGPEFLTYFQNEAQLEKSRLLSDRFSAERPKGSFSTLEIQRTEQGDSAMYLCASSLALGAGETQYFGPGTRLLVL.

V gene TRBV4-3 combines with J gene TRBJ1-6; D ambiguous. CDR1 is LGHNA, CDR2 YSLEER, per germline. This CDR3 region has 15 residues. Trimming left V 0 bases short and J 10 bases short, with 13 bases between. The CDR3 sequence is CASSQDGRVGSPLHF. The DNA of the CDR3 is TGCGCCAGCAGCCAAGACGGCCGGGTCGGCTCACCCCTCCACTTT.